The 22 T cell receptor beta chains below were found in one sample sequenced in a study of CD8 T cells in Susac syndrome. Random-hexamer reverse transcription was applied to roughly 0.45 to 1 ug RNA. TCRdb recomputed calls from the immunoSEQ multiplex PCR reads with MiXCR, one row per CDR3 protein. The table includes about 120,000 distinct CDR3 sequences, about 92% detected once. Material for sequencing was CD4+ T cells from PBMCs. All receptors come from a human donor with multiple sclerosis.

The V gene is TRBV7-8, the J gene TRBJ2-2; TRBD1 aligns across 8 bases. J lost 5 bases, V lost 6 bases, and 11 bases had no gene match. CDR3 length equals 16 residues. The V gene's germline CDR1 is SGHVS and CDR2 FQNEAQ. The CDR3 here is CASSYAATGGTGELFF. Here the CDR3 DNA reads TGTGCCAGCAGTTACGCAGCCACAGGGGGTACCGGGGAGCTGTTTTTT.

CDR3 nucleotides: TGTGCCAGCAGCGGGGACAGTTACACTGAAGCTTTCTTT. As protein: CASSGDSYTEAFF. V and J are TRBV5-4 and TRBJ1-1, with 7 bases that match TRBD1. The germline CDR1 and CDR2 sequences are SGHNT and YYREEE (reference sequence). The length of the CDR3 is 13 residues. Losses at the gene ends were 4 bases for V and 3 bases for J; bases not matched to a gene: 3.

This chain uses TRBV6-5 with TRBJ1-1; D ambiguous. CDR3 length: 14 amino acids. CDR1 and CDR2 (germline): MNHEY, SVGAGI. The V gene lost 2 bases and the J gene lost 10 bases, with 17 bases spanning the gap. The CDR3 protein is CASSYAERNGGAFF. The CDR3 coding sequence is TGTGCCAGCAGTTACGCGGAGAGAAACGGTGGAGCTTTCTTT.

The rearrangement joins TRBV6-1 to TRBJ1-1; D gene unclear. Deletions cut 2 bases from V and 1 base from J, with 5 bases between. The CDR3 has 13 amino acids. Germline V gene sequence: CDR1 MNHNS, CDR2 SASEGT. The CDR3 sequence is CASSEIWNTEAFF. CDR3 DNA: TGTGCCAGCAGTGAAATATGGAACACTGAAGCTTTCTTT.

The chain has TRBV6-5 and TRBJ1-1; perhaps TRBD1 as D (6 bases). Germline CDR1 and CDR2: MNHEY and SVGAGI. This CDR3 spans 13 amino acids. Trimming took 5 bases from V and 6 from J, leaving 13 bases between them. The CDR3 sequence: CASSRSGHPEAFF. CDR3 bases: TGTGCCAGCAGTCGATCGGGACACCCTGAAGCTTTCTTT.

V gene TRBV20-1 combines with J gene TRBJ1-4; D unresolved. Germline values: CDR1 DFQATT, CDR2 SNEGSKA (reference sequence). The length of the CDR3 is 11 residues. V shed 8 bases and J shed 7 bases, with 11 bases lying between them. The DNA for the CDR3 is TGCAGTTCAACCTGGGCTGAAAAACTGTTTTTT. Translation: CSSTWAEKLFF.

The chain couples TRBV30 to TRBJ1-5; possible D gene TRBD1, 5 bases. CDR3 length: 15 amino acids. Germline V CDR1 and CDR2: GTSNPN, SVGIG (reference sequence). V was cut by 3 bases and J by 4 bases, with 16 bases left in between. CDR3 sequence reads: CAWRQGSSLNQPQHF. CDR3 bases: TGTGCCTGGAGGCAGGGAAGTTCCCTTAATCAGCCCCAGCATTTT.

The rearrangement joins TRBV19 to TRBJ1-5; 9 nucleotides match TRBD1. J lost 2 bases, V lost 3 bases, and 2 bases had no gene match. Per the germline V gene, CDR1 is LNHDA and CDR2 is SQIVND (reference sequence). This CDR3 is built from 15 residues. Written as DNA, the CDR3 is TGTGCCAGTAGTATCACAGGGGGCCGCAATCAGCCCCAGCATTTT. Translation gives CASSITGGRNQPQHF.

The chain recombines TRBV11-3 with TRBJ1-2; 8 bases fit TRBD1. This CDR3 is 14 amino acids long. The germline CDR1 and CDR2 sequences are SGHNT and YENEEA. V lost 5 bases to trimming and J lost 2 bases; unmatched junction nucleotides: 4. CDR3 in DNA: TGTGCCAGCAGCCGTACAGGGGGGAACTATGGCTACACCTTC. Translating it yields CASSRTGGNYGYTF.

The chain carries TRBV7-9 and TRBJ2-7, with unresolved D. Germline CDR1 SEHNR, CDR2 FQNEAQ (reference sequence). The V and J ends lost 1 base and 4 bases respectively, with 14 bases between them. The CDR3 is made up of 15 amino acids. CDR3 DNA: TGTGCCAGCAGCTTAGAGACCAGTAGACGGTACGAGCAGTACTTC. Translated, it gives CASSLETSRRYEQYF.

The J gene is TRBJ1-5, the V gene TRBV6-2 or TRBV6-3; D perhaps matches TRBD1 (5 bases). There are 16 residues in the CDR3. V lost 3 bases to trimming and J lost 5 bases, with 17 bases between them. Per the germline V gene, CDR1 is MNHEY and CDR2 is SVGEGT. CDR3 residues: CASSYGAGMTHQPQHF. For the CDR3, the DNA is TGTGCCAGCAGTTATGGGGCAGGGATGACTCATCAGCCCCAGCATTTT.

The chain couples TRBV28 to TRBJ1-2; D remains unclear. The germline V gene has CDR1 MDHEN and CDR2 SYDVKM. The V and J ends lost 2 bases and 3 bases respectively, with 4 bases between them. This CDR3 contains 12 residues. The CDR3 DNA reads as TGTGCCAGCAGTTTAATGGACTATGGCTACACCTTC. Encoded protein: CASSLMDYGYTF.

The genes are TRBV3-1 and TRBJ1-1; D is ambiguous. The CDR3 has 14 amino acids. CDR1 LGHDT and CDR2 YNNKEL come from the germline V gene (reference sequence). V gave up 3 bases and J gave up 7 bases, with 15 bases separating them. This chain's CDR3 is CASSQTRGGGEAFF. The CDR3 DNA sequence: TGTGCCAGCAGCCAGACTCGCGGTGGTGGTGAAGCTTTCTTT.

CDR3 bases: TGTGCCAGCATTGCCACGAGTACTAACTATGGCTACACCTTC. Its translation is CASIATSTNYGYTF. This chain connects TRBV2 to TRBJ1-2; D gene ambiguous. Germline lookup yields CDR1 SNHLY and CDR2 FYNNEI. The V gene lost 7 bases and the J gene lost 0 bases, with 12 bases spanning the gap. CDR3 length: 14 residues. The full variable domain, with the rest looked up from reference TRBV2 and TRBJ1-2, is EPEVTQTPSHQVTQMGQEVILRCVPISNHLYFYWYRQILGQKVEFLVSFYNNEISEKSEIFDDQFSVERPDGSNFTLKIRSTKLEDSAMYFCASIATSTNYGYTFGSGTRLTVV.

The chain joins TRBV18 to TRBJ2-5; D perhaps matches TRBD1 (6 bases). The germline V and J ends were trimmed by 2 bases and 12 bases, with 10 bases remaining between them. The CDR3 consists of 11 residues. Germline V gene sequence: CDR1 KGHSH, CDR2 LQKENI. The CDR3 DNA reads TGTGCCAGCTCACCAGGGACATCGGAGTACTTC. Its translation is CASSPGTSEYF.

J is TRBJ1-1 and V is TRBV29-1; 12 bases are shared with TRBD1. The CDR3 is 13 residues long. In germline, CDR1 is SQVTM, CDR2 ANQGSEA. V gave up 7 bases and J gave up 7 bases; unmatched junction bases: 7. The CDR3 sequence: CSGGDRGLGEAFF. DNA of the CDR3: TGCAGCGGCGGGGACAGGGGGCTGGGTGAAGCTTTCTTT.

This chain joins TRBV5-1 and TRBJ1-4; D possibly corresponds to TRBD1 (6 bases). CDR1 and CDR2 from the germline V gene are SGHRS and YFSETQ. Trimming shortened V by 4 bases and J by 4 bases, and 14 bases separated the two germline ends. The CDR3 sequence is 15 residues long. CDR3 nucleotide sequence: TGCGCCAGCAGCGTCGGACAGACTCTTAATGAAAAACTGTTTTTT. Residues: CASSVGQTLNEKLFF.

The chain couples TRBV7-2 to TRBJ2-3; 11 nucleotides agree with TRBD1. The germline V gene encodes CDR1 SGHTA and CDR2 FQGNSA. V lost 7 bases, J lost 5 bases, and 11 bases stayed unmatched. The CDR3 length is 16 residues. CDR3 protein: CASIQSPGQGGDTQYF. In DNA form, the CDR3 reads TGTGCCAGCATACAATCACCGGGACAGGGGGGAGATACGCAGTATTTT.

The table lists this clonotype with a count of one. The chain carries TRBV27 and TRBJ2-5, with a weak D call TRBD1 (6 bases). Germline V gives CDR1 MNHEY, CDR2 SMNVEV (reference sequence). With 3 bases removed from V and 1 base from J, the gap between germline ends came to 12 bases. This CDR3 has 15 residues. The CDR3, as DNA: TGTGCCAGCAGTTTCGACCAGGGGTTCCAAGAGACCCAGTACTTC. It yields the protein CASSFDQGFQETQYF.

The chain recombines TRBV20-1 with TRBJ1-2; D might be TRBD1 (5 bases). Deletions cut 5 bases from V and 8 bases from J, with 12 bases between. The CDR3 covers 11 residues. CDR1 DFQATT and CDR2 SNEGSKA come from the germline V gene (reference sequence). The CDR3 region has the DNA TGCAGTGCTTTTAGACAGACCGGCTACACCTTC. Protein product: CSAFRQTGYTF.

The chain links TRBV10-3 to TRBJ1-6; D is unclear. Germline CDR1 and CDR2: ENHRY and SYGVKD. The CDR3 extends over 12 amino acids. The V end was cut by 4 bases, the J end by 12 bases, with 10 bases between. The CDR3 DNA sequence: TGTGCCATCAGTGGGGGTGATAGACCCCTCCACTTT. Its protein is CAISGGDRPLHF.

The chain combines TRBV6-1 with TRBJ2-4; D gene uncertain. Deletions cut 2 bases from V and 7 bases from J, with 12 bases between. The CDR3 sequence is 14 residues long. CDR1 and CDR2 from the germline V gene are MNHNS and SASEGT. The CDR3 reads CASSELWADNIQYF. CDR3 nucleotides: TGTGCCAGCAGTGAACTCTGGGCAGATAACATTCAGTACTTC.